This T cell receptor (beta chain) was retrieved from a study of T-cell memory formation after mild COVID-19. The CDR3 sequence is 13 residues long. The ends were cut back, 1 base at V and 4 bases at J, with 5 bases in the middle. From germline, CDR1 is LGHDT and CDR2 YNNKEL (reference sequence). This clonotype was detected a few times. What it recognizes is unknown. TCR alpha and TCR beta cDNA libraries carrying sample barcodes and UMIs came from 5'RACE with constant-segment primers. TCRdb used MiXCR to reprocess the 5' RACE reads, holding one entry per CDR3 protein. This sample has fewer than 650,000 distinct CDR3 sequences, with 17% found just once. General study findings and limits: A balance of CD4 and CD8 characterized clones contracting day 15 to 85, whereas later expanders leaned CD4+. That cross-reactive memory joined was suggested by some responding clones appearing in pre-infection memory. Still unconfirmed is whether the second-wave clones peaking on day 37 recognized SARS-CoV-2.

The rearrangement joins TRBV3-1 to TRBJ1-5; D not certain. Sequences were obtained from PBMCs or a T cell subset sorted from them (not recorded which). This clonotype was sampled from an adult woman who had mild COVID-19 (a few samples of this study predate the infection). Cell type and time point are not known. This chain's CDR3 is CASSQAENQPQHF. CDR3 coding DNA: TGTGCCAGCAGCCAAGCGGAGAATCAGCCCCAGCATTTT.